This T cell receptor (beta chain) was documented in a study of read filtering for tumor transcriptome and immune sequencing. Study at large: Revised staging placed roughly eight patients in R-ISS I, around 15 in II, over 5 in III. Whole-transcriptome libraries were prepared after DNase treatment. General observations from the study: Dropping single-read clonotypes raised IR-seq and RNA-seq shared-clonotype correlation.

Molecular barcoded adaptors covering alpha/delta and beta/gamma chains were used on approximately 400 ng RNA. Each CDR3 protein is one row after TCRdb ran MiXCR on the reads. The sample has 60,000 or so distinct CDR3 sequences; around 20% are singletons. V trimming: 5 bases; J trimming: 9 bases; junction bases outside the gene matches: 4. There are 13 residues in the CDR3. In germline, CDR1 is LNHDA, CDR2 SQIVND (reference sequence). This clonotype was observed at least ten times. Antigen specificity is unknown. The chain combines TRBV19 with TRBJ2-1, with 10 bases aligning to TRBD2. The sequencing sample was made of a population of CD138-negative cells sorted from bone marrow. The origin of this receptor is a donor aged 40 or older with multiple myeloma. The CDR3 reads CASSFRTSGEQFF. CDR3 coding DNA: TGTGCCAGTAGTTTCCGGACTAGCGGTGAGCAGTTCTTC.